This T cell receptor (beta chain) originates from a study of T-cell reconstitution after alpha-beta-depleted transplantation in children listed by TCRdb under 2016. Regarding the complete study: T-cell immune reconstitution after TCRalphabeta/CD19-depleted allogeneic hematopoietic cell transplantation in children was quantitatively tracked in the study by means of TCR repertoire profiling.

The CDR3 spans 12 residues, from the cysteine through the phenylalanine. The only DNA kept is the CDR3, 36 bases in frame from the first base. CDR1 SGHRS and CDR2 YFSETQ are derived from the germline V gene. V is trimmed back by 7 bases and J by 8 bases, and the junction contains 7 bases that no gene match accounts for. Receptor libraries were prepared by PCR. Data came from an Illumina HiSeq 2500. Molecular barcoding was employed in the preparation of TCR libraries, with unique molecular identifiers being used to normalize TCRbeta repertoire quantification. TCRdb passed the public sequencing reads through fastp at Q25 and MiXCR, retaining productive beta sequences. Duplicate CDR3 protein sequences are folded into a single record with the most common DNA and genes. Within this sample are just over 350,000 distinct CDR3 sequences, with roughly 14% of them counted one time only. In total, the top ten clones hold about 4.5% of the sample.

About this clonotype: It lacks a known antigen. It has no much larger one-base neighbor in the sample; base qualities were not kept.

Specimen: PBMCs, collected from the stem cell graft. The clonotype was recovered from a human donor who donated a stem cell graft to a child with Fanconi anemia. The chain employs TRBV5-1 and TRBJ2-7, with 9 central nucleotides matching TRBD1. For the CDR3, the sequence is CASLRTGEKQYF. The nucleotide sequence reads as follows: TGCGCCAGCCTCCGGACAGGGGAGAAGCAGTACTTC.